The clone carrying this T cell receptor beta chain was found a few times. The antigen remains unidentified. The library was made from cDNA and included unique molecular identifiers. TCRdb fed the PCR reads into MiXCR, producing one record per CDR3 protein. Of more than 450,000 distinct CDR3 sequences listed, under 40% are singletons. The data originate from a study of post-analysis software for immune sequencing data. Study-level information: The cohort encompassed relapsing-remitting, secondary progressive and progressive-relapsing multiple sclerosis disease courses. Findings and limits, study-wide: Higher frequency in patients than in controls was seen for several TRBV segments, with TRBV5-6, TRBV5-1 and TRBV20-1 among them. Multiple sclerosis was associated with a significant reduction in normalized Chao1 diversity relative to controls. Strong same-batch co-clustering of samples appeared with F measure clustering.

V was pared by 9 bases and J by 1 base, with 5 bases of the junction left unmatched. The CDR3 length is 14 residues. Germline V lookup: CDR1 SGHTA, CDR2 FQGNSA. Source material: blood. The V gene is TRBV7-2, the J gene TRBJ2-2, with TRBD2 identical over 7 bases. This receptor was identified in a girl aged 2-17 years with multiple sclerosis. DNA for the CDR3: TGTGCCAGTCGCCCGGGGGGGAACACCGGGGAGCTGTTTTTT. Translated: CASRPGGNTGELFF.